This T cell receptor (beta chain) stems from a study of cytomegalovirus exposure and HLA in healthy donors. The overall study: From 150 million to 200 million T cells, an earlier analysis saw under 140 million unique TCR beta sequences.

Germline CDR1 is SGHVS and CDR2 is FNYEAQ. The J segment lost 3 bases and the V segment lost 2 bases, leaving 9 bases of the junction unmatched. There are 16 residues in the CDR3. Regarding the study as a whole: Several of the most significant clusters were apparently associated with common viral pathogens in a later analysis. Segments of the TCR beta V type were, in most cases, productive about 90% or about 30% of the time in an earlier analysis.

Remarks on this clone: Its matching antigen is unknown.

This PCR relied on a set of 60 Vbeta primers and 13 Jbeta primers. How the authors handled the data: Some 11 million shared chains were among the about 80 million unique TCR beta chains that a later analysis counted. Sequenced by immunoSEQ multiplex PCR; TCRdb stores in-frame clones only, minus some. That table is the source of V, J and clone size, and D and trimming were worked out from the DNA. The table has approximately 85,000 clones, under 90% seen once; the top ten hold approximately 31%. Specimen: PBMCs. The TCR comes from a man in his fifties in good health and CMV-seropositive. This sequence joins TRBV7-6 and TRBJ1-2; 7 nucleotides agree with TRBD1. The DNA for the CDR3 is TGTGCCAGCAGCTTACGCATACAGGGGTTGGACTATGGCTACACCTTC. It codes for CASSLRIQGLDYGYTF. Variable domain in full (rest from reference TRBV7-6 and TRBJ1-2): GAGVSQSPRYKVTKRGQDVALRCDPISGHVSLYWYRQALGQGPEFLTYFNYEAQQDKSGLPNDRFSAERPEGSISTLTIQRTEQRDSAMYRCASSLRIQGLDYGYTFGSGTRLTVV.